The 22 T cell receptor beta chains presented below share a single source sample, sequenced in a study of T-cell reconstitution after alpha-beta-depleted transplantation in children. Unique molecular identifiers were used in preparing the TCRbeta library. TCRdb recomputed calls from the PCR reads with MiXCR, one row per CDR3 protein. The table has 150,000 to 200,000 distinct CDR3 sequences, approximately 15% seen once. Sequences were derived from PBMCs from the stem cell graft donor, sampled from the stem cell graft. The receptors originated from a human donor who donated a stem cell graft to a child with acute lymphoblastic leukemia.

This clonotype was picked up many times. The V call is TRBV7-6, the J call TRBJ2-5, with TRBD2 as a possible D gene (6 bases). This CDR3 is 11 amino acids long. Germline-derived CDR1 and CDR2 are SGHVS and FNYEAQ. Trimming cost V 5 bases and J 9 bases, with 10 bases left between them. The CDR3 coding sequence is TGTGCCAGCAGCATGGGGGAGGCCCAGTACTTC. It translates to CASSMGEAQYF.

The V gene is TRBV18, the J gene TRBJ2-7, with D perhaps TRBD1 (5 bases). This CDR3 has 13 amino acids. V lost 6 bases and J lost 4, with 13 bases in between. Germline V CDR1 and CDR2: KGHSH, LQKENI. Here the CDR3 DNA reads TGTGCCAGCTCCCCAGGGTCACGATACGAGCAGTACTTC. Translation: CASSPGSRYEQYF.

This clonotype was seen many times. The CDR3 sequence is CASSQEGANQPQHF. DNA for the CDR3: TGTGCCAGCAGCCAAGAGGGGGCCAATCAGCCCCAGCATTTT. The gene calls are TRBV3-1 and TRBJ1-5; weak D call: TRBD1 (6 bases). Germline V gene lookup returns CDR1 LGHDT and CDR2 YNNKEL (reference sequence). This CDR3 region has 14 residues. V was trimmed by 0 bases and J by 3 bases, leaving 6 bases between them.

This clonotype came up many times. The chain couples TRBV18 to TRBJ2-5; D unclear. CDR3 length equals 13 residues. CDR1 and CDR2 (germline): KGHSH, LQKENI. Between the trimmed V and J ends, which lost 6 bases and 0 bases, there was a span of 8 bases. Here the CDR3 reads CASSLQYQETQYF. CDR3 coding DNA: TGTGCCAGCTCTCTACAGTACCAAGAGACCCAGTACTTC.

This chain uses TRBV29-1 with TRBJ1-2, with no clear D. The CDR3 has 13 amino acids. V lost 6 bases and J lost 4, with 15 bases in between. Germline V lookup: CDR1 SQVTM, CDR2 ANQGSEA. CDR3 bases: TGCAGCGTCCAAGTGGGCAAGGGCTATGGCTACACCTTC. Translating gives CSVQVGKGYGYTF.

CDR3 in amino acids: CASSFGWPGDEQYF. The CDR3 DNA reads as TGCGCCAGCAGCTTCGGTTGGCCGGGGGACGAGCAGTACTTC. The chain uses TRBV5-1 and TRBJ2-7; TRBD2 might be the D (6 bases). Looked up from germline, CDR1 is SGHRS and CDR2 is YFSETQ. Trimming cost V 2 bases and J 5 bases, with 14 bases left between them. CDR3 length: 14 amino acids.

This clonotype was counted many times. The rearrangement joins TRBV5-1 to TRBJ1-1; 12 bases agree with TRBD1. V was pared by 9 bases and J by 6 bases, with 6 bases of the junction left unmatched. This CDR3 has 13 amino acids. Germline lookup yields CDR1 SGHRS and CDR2 YFSETQ. The CDR3 DNA is TGCGCCACCGGGACAGGGGGCTCTTCTGAAGCTTTCTTT. This sequence encodes CATGTGGSSEAFF. The variable domain in full, with the rest retrieved from reference TRBV5-1 and TRBJ1-1, is KAGVTQTPRYLIKTRGQQVTLSCSPISGHRSVSWYQQTPGQGLQFLFEYFSETQRNKGNFPGRFSGRQFSNSRSEMNVSTLELGDSALYLCATGTGGSSEAFFGQGTRLTVV.

There are a few counts of this clonotype. The rearrangement joins TRBV6-2 or TRBV6-3 to TRBJ2-3; 10 nucleotides line up with TRBD2. Trimming at V came to 6 bases and at J to 2 bases, leaving 5 bases not matched to a gene. The CDR3 has 15 residues. Germline V lookup: CDR1 MNHEY, CDR2 SVGEGT. In DNA form, the CDR3 reads TGTGCCAGCAGGTCTAGCGGGAGAAACACAGATACGCAGTATTTT. Translating gives CASRSSGRNTDTQYF.

This clonotype was detected a few times. The rearrangement joins TRBV19 to TRBJ1-5; 8 positions match TRBD1. Germline assignment: CDR1 LNHDA and CDR2 SQIVND (reference sequence). The CDR3 is 12 amino acids. V was clipped by 8 bases and J by 5 bases; unmatched bases: 2. The CDR3 region is CASRQGYQPQHF. DNA for the CDR3: TGTGCCAGTCGACAGGGGTATCAGCCCCAGCATTTT.

This clonotype was seen only a few times. The CDR3, as DNA: TGTGCCAGCAGCCCAAAGGACGGCGACCTCTCTGGGGCCAACGTCCTGACTTTC. Its translation: CASSPKDGDLSGANVLTF. The chain joins TRBV7-6 to TRBJ2-6, with unresolved D. V gave up 5 bases and J gave up 0 bases, with 17 bases separating them. The germline CDR1 and CDR2 sequences are SGHVS and FNYEAQ. The CDR3 is made up of 18 amino acids.

This chain links TRBV20-1 with TRBJ2-1; D is perhaps TRBD2 (6 bases). V shed 0 bases and J shed 7 bases, with 19 bases lying between them. Germline V gene lookup returns CDR1 DFQATT and CDR2 SNEGSKA (reference sequence). The length of the CDR3 is 16 residues. The CDR3 DNA follows: TGCAGTGCTAGAGATATGGGGGGAGGCCCGACTAATGAGCAGTTCTTC. This gives the protein CSARDMGGGPTNEQFF.

The chain joins TRBV12-3 or TRBV12-4 to TRBJ1-2, with D possibly being TRBD1 (5 bases). V lost 6 bases, J lost 7 bases, and 15 bases lay in between. The CDR3 is made up of 13 amino acids. Here the CDR3 reads CASSSGWERGYTF. The CDR3 DNA is TGTGCCAGCAGCTCAGGGTGGGAGCGTGGCTACACCTTC.

The chain carries TRBV20-1 and TRBJ2-5; D is perhaps TRBD1 or TRBD2 (5 bases each). V lost 2 bases and J lost 5, with 12 bases in between. Per germline, CDR1 DFQATT and CDR2 SNEGSKA (reference sequence). There are 13 residues in the CDR3. This CDR3 is CSARSGGDETQYF. The CDR3 DNA reads as TGCAGTGCTAGATCTGGGGGTGACGAGACCCAGTACTTC.

This clonotype showed up many times. This sequence joins TRBV5-1 and TRBJ1-1; D uncertain. V dropped 2 bases and J dropped 3 bases, with 8 bases sitting between them. The CDR3 totals 13 residues. The V gene's germline CDR1 is SGHRS and CDR2 YFSETQ. CDR3 bases: TGCGCCAGCAGCTTAGGCTTTGACACTGAAGCTTTCTTT. Its translation is CASSLGFDTEAFF.

This clonotype occurred many times. This sequence joins TRBV20-1 and TRBJ1-1; the D is unclear. Germline V lookup: CDR1 DFQATT, CDR2 SNEGSKA (reference sequence). CDR3 size: 11 residues. The V gene lost 0 bases and the J gene lost 7 bases, with 6 bases spanning the gap. The CDR3 spells CSARDLSEAFF. In DNA, the CDR3 is TGCAGTGCTAGAGATCTGAGTGAAGCTTTCTTT.

This clonotype has a count of ten or more. The chain combines TRBV20-1 with TRBJ2-7; D perhaps matches TRBD2 (6 bases). This CDR3 contains 13 residues. The V gene lost 5 bases and the J gene lost 9 bases, with 20 bases spanning the gap. Germline CDR1 reads DFQATT; CDR2 reads SNEGSKA (reference sequence). CDR3 region: CSAPRDSGEGQYF. CDR3 nucleotide sequence: TGCAGTGCTCCCCGGGACTCTGGGGAAGGGCAGTACTTC.

Details on this clonotype: A read error is possible here, since a much larger clone lies one base away. CDR3 DNA sequence: TGTGCCAGCAGCTTCAGGACAGGGTCAGGCGAGCAGTACTTC. Its protein product is CASSFRTGSGEQYF. V and J are TRBV7-2 and TRBJ2-7; 8 nucleotides line up with TRBD1. The V segment lost 3 bases and the J segment 6 bases; nucleotides outside the gene matches: 7. Germline-derived CDR1 and CDR2 are SGHTA and FQGNSA. The CDR3 extends over 14 amino acids. Full variable domain (missing parts from reference TRBV7-2 and TRBJ2-7): GAGVSQSPSNKVTEKGKDVELRCDPISGHTALYWYRQSLGQGLEFLIYFQGNSAPDKSGLPSDRFSAERTGGSVSTLTIQRTQQEDSAVYLCASSFRTGSGEQYFGPGTRLTVT.

This clonotype was counted ten times or more. The J gene is TRBJ1-5, the V gene TRBV6-5; TRBD1 aligns across 7 bases. The CDR3 is made up of 16 amino acids. Trimming at V came to 5 bases and at J to 0 bases, leaving 7 bases not matched to a gene. Germline loops: CDR1 MNHEY, CDR2 SVGAGI. The CDR3 loop reads CASSPSNRGSNQPQHF. Here the CDR3 DNA reads TGTGCCAGCAGTCCGTCAAACAGGGGTAGCAATCAGCCCCAGCATTTT.

In this sample, this clonotype turned up many times. V usage is TRBV5-1 and J usage is TRBJ2-7; D perhaps matches TRBD1 (5 bases). The CDR3 is 14 residues long. The ends were cut back, 0 bases at V and 6 bases at J, with 13 bases in the middle. CDR1 is SGHRS and CDR2 is YFSETQ in the germline V gene. This chain's CDR3 is CASSLEQGMGEQYF. For the CDR3, the DNA is TGCGCCAGCAGCTTGGAGCAGGGAATGGGCGAGCAGTACTTC.

The table lists this clonotype with many counts. The chain combines TRBV20-1 with TRBJ1-2, with D possibly TRBD1 on 6 matching bases. V lost 0 bases and J 8 bases, leaving 22 bases between the germline ends. This CDR3 is built from 16 residues. Germline lookup yields CDR1 DFQATT and CDR2 SNEGSKA (reference sequence). The DNA of the CDR3 is TGCAGTGCTAGAGACCGGGACACCCAAAGGAATGGGGGCTACACCTTC. Translated: CSARDRDTQRNGGYTF.

This clonotype was seen at least ten times. V gene TRBV6-5 combines with J gene TRBJ2-5, with 13 bases that match TRBD2. Germline V gene sequence: CDR1 MNHEY, CDR2 SVGAGI. V was pared by 6 bases and J by 4 bases, with 11 bases of the junction left unmatched. The CDR3 spans 17 residues. CDR3 sequence: CASSQRTSGSIGETQYF. In nucleotides, the CDR3 is TGTGCCAGCAGCCAAAGGACTAGCGGGAGTATAGGAGAGACCCAGTACTTC.

This clonotype was observed many times. The chain employs TRBV29-1 and TRBJ2-7; 7 nucleotides line up with TRBD1. The trim removed 6 bases at V and 3 bases at J, leaving 2 bases unmatched. The CDR3 has 11 residues. The germline CDR1 and CDR2 sequences are SQVTM and ANQGSEA. The CDR3 DNA sequence: TGCAGCGTCGCAGGGGGCTACGAGCAGTACTTC. Amino acid sequence: CSVAGGYEQYF.